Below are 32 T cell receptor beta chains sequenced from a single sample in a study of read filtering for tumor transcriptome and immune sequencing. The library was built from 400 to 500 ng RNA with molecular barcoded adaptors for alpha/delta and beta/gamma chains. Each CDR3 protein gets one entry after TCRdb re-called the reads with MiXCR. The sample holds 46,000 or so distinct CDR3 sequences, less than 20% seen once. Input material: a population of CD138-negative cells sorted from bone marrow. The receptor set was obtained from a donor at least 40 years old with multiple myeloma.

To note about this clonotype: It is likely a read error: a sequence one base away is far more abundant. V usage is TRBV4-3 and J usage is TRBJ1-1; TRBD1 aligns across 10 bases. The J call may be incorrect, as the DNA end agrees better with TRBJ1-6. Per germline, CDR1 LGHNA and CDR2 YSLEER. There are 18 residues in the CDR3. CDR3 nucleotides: TGCGCCAGCAGCCATTCGAGACAGGGGGCACTCCGAATTTCATCCCTCCACTTT. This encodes CASSHSRQGALRISSLHF.

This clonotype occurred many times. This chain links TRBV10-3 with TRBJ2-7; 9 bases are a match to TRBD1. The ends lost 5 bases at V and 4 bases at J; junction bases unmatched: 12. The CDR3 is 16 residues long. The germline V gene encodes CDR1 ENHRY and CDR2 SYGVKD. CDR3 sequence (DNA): TGTGCCATCAGTTACGCCACAGGGGGCGCGTCATACGAGCAGTACTTC. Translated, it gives CAISYATGGASYEQYF.

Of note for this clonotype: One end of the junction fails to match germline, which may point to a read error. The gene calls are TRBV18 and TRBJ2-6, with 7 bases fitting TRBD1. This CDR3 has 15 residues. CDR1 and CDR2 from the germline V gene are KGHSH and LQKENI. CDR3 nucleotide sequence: TGTGCCGGCTCACCAGACAGGGCTGGGGCCAACGTCCTGACTTTC. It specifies CAGSPDRAGANVLTF.

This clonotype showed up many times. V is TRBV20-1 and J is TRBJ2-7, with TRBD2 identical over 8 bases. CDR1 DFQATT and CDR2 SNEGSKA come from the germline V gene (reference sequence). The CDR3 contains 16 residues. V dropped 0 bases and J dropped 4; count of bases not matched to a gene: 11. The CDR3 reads CSARDWSGRGIYEQYF. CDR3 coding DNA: TGCAGTGCTAGAGATTGGAGCGGGAGAGGAATTTACGAGCAGTACTTC.

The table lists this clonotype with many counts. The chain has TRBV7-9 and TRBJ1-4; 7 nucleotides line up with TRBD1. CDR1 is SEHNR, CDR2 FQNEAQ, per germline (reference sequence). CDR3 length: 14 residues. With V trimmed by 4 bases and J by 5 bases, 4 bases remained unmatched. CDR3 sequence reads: CASSSGQPNEKLFF. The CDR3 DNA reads TGTGCCAGCAGCTCGGGACAGCCGAATGAAAAACTGTTTTTT.

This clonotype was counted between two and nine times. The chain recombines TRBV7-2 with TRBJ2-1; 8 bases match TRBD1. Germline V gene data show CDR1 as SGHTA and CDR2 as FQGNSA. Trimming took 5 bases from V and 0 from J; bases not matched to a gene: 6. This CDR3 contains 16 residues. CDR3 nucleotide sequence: TGTGCCAGCAGCCCTCGGGACAGGAGCTCCTACAATGAGCAGTTCTTC. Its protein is CASSPRDRSSYNEQFF.

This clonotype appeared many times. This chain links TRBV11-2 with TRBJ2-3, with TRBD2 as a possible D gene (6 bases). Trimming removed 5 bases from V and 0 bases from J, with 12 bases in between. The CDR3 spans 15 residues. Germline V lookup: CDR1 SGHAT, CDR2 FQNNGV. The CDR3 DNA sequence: TGTGCCAGCAGCCCGGACTACCCTAGCACAGATACGCAGTATTTT. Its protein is CASSPDYPSTDTQYF.

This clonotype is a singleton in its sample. The CDR3 DNA reads TGTGCCAGCAGTGGGACACCCTCCGATGAGCAGTTCTTC. It translates to CASSGTPSDEQFF. The chain is built from TRBV28 and TRBJ2-1, with D possibly matching TRBD1 (6 bases). The V end was cut by 5 bases, the J end by 8 bases, with 13 bases between. The germline V gene has CDR1 MDHEN and CDR2 SYDVKM. This CDR3 contains 13 residues.

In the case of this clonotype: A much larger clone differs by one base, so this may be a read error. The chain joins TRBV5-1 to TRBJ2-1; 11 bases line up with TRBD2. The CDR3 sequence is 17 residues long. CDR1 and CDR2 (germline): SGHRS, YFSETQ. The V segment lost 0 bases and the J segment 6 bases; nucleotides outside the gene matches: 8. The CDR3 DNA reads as TGCGCCAGCAGCTTGGCCCAAACTAGCGGGAGTTGCAATGAGCAGTTCTTC. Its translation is CASSLAQTSGSCNEQFF.

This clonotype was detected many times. The CDR3 here is CASSYIEEKLFF. The CDR3 bases are TGTGCCAGCAGCTACATAGAAGAAAAACTGTTTTTT. The rearrangement links TRBV12-3 or TRBV12-4 to TRBJ1-4; D is undetermined. V lost 6 bases and J lost 8, with 10 bases in between. The CDR3 length is 12 residues.

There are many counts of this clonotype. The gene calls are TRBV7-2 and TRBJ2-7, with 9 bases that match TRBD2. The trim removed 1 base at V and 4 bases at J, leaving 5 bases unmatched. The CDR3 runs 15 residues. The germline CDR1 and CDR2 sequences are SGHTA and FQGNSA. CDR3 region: CASSLGGRALYEQYF. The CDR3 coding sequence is TGTGCCAGCAGCTTAGGCGGGAGGGCCTTATACGAGCAGTACTTC. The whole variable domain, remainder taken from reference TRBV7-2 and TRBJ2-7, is GAGVSQSPSNKVTEKGKDVELRCDPISGHTALYWYRQSLGQGLEFLIYFQGNSAPDKSGLPSDRFSAERTGGSVSTLTIQRTQQEDSAVYLCASSLGGRALYEQYFGPGTRLTVT.

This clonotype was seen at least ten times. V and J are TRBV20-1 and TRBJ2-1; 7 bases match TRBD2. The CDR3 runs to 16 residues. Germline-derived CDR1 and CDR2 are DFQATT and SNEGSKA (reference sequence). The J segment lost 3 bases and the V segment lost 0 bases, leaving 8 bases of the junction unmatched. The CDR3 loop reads CSAREPRAGNYNEQFF. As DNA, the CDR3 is TGCAGTGCTAGAGAGCCTAGAGCGGGGAACTACAATGAGCAGTTCTTC.

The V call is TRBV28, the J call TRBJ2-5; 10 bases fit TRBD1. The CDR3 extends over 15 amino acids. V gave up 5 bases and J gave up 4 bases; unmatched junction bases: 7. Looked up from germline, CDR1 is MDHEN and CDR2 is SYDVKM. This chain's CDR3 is CASSPGQGRRETQYF. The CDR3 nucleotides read TGTGCCAGCAGTCCGGGACAGGGGCGGAGAGAGACCCAGTACTTC.

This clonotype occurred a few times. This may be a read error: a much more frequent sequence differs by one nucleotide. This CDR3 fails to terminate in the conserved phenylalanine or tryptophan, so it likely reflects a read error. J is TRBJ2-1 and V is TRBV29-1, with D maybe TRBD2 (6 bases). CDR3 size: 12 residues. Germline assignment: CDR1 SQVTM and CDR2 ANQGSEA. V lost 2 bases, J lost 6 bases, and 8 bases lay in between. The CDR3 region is CSVELGGNEQFL. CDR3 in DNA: TGCAGCGTTGAATTGGGGGGCAATGAGCAGTTCCTC.

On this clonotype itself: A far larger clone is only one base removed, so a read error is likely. This CDR3 reads CASSLGAGRGHEQLF. CDR3 DNA sequence: TGTGCCAGCAGCTTAGGAGCGGGGCGAGGTCATGAGCAGCTCTTC. The chain couples TRBV7-9 to TRBJ2-1; 7 positions agree with TRBD2. Germline CDR1 SEHNR, CDR2 FQNEAQ (reference sequence). CDR3 length: 15 residues.

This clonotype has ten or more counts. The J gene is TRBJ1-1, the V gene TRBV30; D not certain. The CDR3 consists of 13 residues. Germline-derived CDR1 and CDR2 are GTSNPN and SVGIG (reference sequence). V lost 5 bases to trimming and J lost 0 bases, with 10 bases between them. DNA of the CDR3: TGTGCCTGGGGGCTCCTCATGAACACTGAAGCTTTCTTT. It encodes CAWGLLMNTEAFF.

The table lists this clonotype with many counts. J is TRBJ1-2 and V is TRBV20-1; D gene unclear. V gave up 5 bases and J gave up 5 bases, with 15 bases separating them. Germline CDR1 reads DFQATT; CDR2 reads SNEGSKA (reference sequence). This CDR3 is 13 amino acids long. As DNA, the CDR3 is TGCAGTGCTGTTAAATCCAGGAATTATGGCTACACCTTC. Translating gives CSAVKSRNYGYTF.

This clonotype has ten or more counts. The CDR3 protein is CSGKTSGDTQYF. The CDR3 bases are TGCAGCGGCAAGACTAGCGGAGATACGCAGTATTTT. V is TRBV29-1 and J is TRBJ2-3, with TRBD2 matching 9 bases. In germline, CDR1 is SQVTM, CDR2 ANQGSEA. This CDR3 region has 12 residues. After removal of 7 bases from V and 5 bases from J, the junction contained 4 bases not matched to a gene.

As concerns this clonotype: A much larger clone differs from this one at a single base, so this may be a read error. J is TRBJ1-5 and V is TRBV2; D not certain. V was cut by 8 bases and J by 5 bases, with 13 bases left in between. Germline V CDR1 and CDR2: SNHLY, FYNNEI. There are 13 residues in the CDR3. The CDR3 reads CASSRASYQPQHF. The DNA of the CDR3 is TGTGCCAGCTCCCGGGCCAGCTATCAGCCCCAGCATTTT.

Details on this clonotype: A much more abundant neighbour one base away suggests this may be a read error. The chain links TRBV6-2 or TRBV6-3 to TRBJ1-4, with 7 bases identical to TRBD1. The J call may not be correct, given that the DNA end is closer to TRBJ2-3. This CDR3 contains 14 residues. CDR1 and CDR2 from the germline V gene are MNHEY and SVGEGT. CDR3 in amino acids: CASSHRGPQSTQYF. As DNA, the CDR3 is TGTGCCAGCAGTCACAGGGGCCCCCAAAGTACGCAGTATTTT.

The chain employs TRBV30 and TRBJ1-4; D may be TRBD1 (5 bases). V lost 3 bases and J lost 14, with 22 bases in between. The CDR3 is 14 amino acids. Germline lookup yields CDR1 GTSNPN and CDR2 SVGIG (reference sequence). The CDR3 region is CAWRPGPGPEGLFF. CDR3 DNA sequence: TGTGCCTGGAGGCCAGGCCCGGGACCTGAAGGTCTGTTTTTT.

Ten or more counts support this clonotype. Written as DNA, the CDR3 is TGCAGCGTAGGCCAAACAACGAACACTGAAGCTTTCTTT. As protein: CSVGQTTNTEAFF. V gene TRBV29-1 combines with J gene TRBJ1-1; the D is unclear. Germline loops: CDR1 SQVTM, CDR2 ANQGSEA. This CDR3 is built from 13 residues. With 6 bases removed from V and 1 base from J, the gap between germline ends came to 12 bases. The entire variable domain, with the rest obtained from reference TRBV29-1 and TRBJ1-1, is as follows: SAVISQKPSRDICQRGTSLTIQCQVDSQVTMMFWYRQQPGQSLTLIATANQGSEATYESGFVIDKFPISRPNLTFSTLTVSNMSPEDSSIYLCSVGQTTNTEAFFGQGTRLTVV.

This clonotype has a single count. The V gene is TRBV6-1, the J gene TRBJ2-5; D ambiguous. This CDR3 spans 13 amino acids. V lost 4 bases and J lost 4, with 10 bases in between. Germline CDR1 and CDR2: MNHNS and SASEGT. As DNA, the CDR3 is TGTGCCAGCAGTGCCACAAGAGGAGAGACCCAGTACTTC. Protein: CASSATRGETQYF.

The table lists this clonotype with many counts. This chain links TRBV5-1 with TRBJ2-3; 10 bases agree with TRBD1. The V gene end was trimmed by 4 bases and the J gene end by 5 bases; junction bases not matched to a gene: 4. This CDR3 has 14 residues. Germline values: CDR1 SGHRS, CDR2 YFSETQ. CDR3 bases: TGCGCCAGCAGCAGCCGGGACAGGGGAGATACGCAGTATTTT. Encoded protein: CASSSRDRGDTQYF.

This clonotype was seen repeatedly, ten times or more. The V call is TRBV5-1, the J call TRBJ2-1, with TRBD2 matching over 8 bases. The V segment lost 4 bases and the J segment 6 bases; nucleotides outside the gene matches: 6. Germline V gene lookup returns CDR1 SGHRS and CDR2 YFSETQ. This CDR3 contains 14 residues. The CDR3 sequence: CASSPRLAINEQFF. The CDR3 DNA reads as TGCGCCAGCAGCCCTCGACTAGCGATCAATGAGCAGTTCTTC.

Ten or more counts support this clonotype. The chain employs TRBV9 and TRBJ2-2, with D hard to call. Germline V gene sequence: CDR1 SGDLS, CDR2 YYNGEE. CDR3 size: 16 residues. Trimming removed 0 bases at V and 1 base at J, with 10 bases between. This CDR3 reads CASSVDQSGNTGELFF. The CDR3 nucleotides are TGTGCCAGCAGCGTAGACCAGTCAGGGAACACCGGGGAGCTGTTTTTT.

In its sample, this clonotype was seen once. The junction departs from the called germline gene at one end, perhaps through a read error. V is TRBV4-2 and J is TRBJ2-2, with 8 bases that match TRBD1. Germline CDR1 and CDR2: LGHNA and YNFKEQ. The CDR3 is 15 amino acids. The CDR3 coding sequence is TGTGTCAGCAGCACAGGACAGGGCGGATCCGGGGAGCTGTTTTTT. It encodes CVSSTGQGGSGELFF.

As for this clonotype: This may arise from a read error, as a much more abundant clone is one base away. CDR3 DNA: TGTGCCAGCAGGTCAAGAGGGGCGATTAATCAGCCCCAGCGTTTT. This translates into CASRSRGAINQPQRF. V and J are TRBV2 and TRBJ1-5, with D possibly being TRBD1 (5 bases). The CDR3 runs 15 residues. Germline CDR1 is SNHLY and CDR2 is FYNNEI.

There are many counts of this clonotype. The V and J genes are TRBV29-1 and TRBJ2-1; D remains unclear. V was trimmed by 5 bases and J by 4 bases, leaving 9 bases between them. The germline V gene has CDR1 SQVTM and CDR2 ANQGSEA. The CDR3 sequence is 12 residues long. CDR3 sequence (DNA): TGCAGCGTTTCGGTACGGTACAATGAGCAGTTCTTC. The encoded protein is CSVSVRYNEQFF.

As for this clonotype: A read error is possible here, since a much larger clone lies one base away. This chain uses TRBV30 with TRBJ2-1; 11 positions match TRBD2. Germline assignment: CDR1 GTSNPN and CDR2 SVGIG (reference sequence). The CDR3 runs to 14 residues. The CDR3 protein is CAWEGTSGYNEQSF. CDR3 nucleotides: TGTGCCTGGGAGGGGACTAGCGGATACAATGAGCAGTCCTTC.

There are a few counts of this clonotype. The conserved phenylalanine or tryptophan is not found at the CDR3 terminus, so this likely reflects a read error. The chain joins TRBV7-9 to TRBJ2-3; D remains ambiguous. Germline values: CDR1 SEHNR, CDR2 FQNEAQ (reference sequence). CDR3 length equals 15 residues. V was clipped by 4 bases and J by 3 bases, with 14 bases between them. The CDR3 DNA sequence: TGTGCCAGCAGCTCCCATACCGCTAGTACAGATACGCAGTATTCT. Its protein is CASSSHTASTDTQYS.

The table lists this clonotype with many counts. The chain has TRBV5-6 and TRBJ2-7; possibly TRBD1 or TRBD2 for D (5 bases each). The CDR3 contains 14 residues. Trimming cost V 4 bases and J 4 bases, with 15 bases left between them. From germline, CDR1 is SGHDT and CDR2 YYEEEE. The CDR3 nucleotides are TGTGCCAGCAGCCCCCCGGGACGAACTTACGAGCAGTACTTC. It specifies CASSPPGRTYEQYF.